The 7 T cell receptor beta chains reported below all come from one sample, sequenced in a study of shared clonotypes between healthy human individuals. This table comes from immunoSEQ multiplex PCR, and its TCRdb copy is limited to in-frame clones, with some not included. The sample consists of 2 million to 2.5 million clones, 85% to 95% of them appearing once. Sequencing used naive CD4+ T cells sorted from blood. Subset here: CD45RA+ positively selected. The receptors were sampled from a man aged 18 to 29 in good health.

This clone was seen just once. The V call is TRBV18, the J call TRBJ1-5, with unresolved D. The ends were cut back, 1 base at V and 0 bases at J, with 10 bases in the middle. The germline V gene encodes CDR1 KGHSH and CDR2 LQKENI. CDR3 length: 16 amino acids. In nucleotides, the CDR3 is TGTGCCAGCTCACCACTCCGAACGGATAGCAATCAGCCCCAGCATTTT. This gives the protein CASSPLRTDSNQPQHF.

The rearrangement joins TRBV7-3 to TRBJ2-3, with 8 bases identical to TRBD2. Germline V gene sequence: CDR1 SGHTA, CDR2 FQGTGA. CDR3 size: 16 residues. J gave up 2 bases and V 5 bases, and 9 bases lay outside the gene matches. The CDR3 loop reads CASSLQPGGPTDTQYF. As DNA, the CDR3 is TGTGCCAGCAGCCTCCAGCCGGGGGGGCCCACAGATACGCAGTATTTT. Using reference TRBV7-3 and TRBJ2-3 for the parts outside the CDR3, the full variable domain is GAGVSQTPSNKVTEKGKYVELRCDPISGHTALYWYRQSLGQGPEFLIYFQGTGAADDSGLPNDRFFAVRPEGSVSTLKIQRTERGDSAVYLCASSLQPGGPTDTQYFGPGTRLTVL.

The CDR3 region has the DNA TGTGCCAGTAGTATAGTTGGGATTCAGTACTTC. This translates into CASSIVGIQYF. J is TRBJ2-4 and V is TRBV19; D not certain. The germline V and J ends were trimmed by 1 base and 10 bases, with 5 bases remaining between them. CDR1 and CDR2 from the germline V gene are LNHDA and SQIVND (reference sequence). The CDR3 spans 11 residues.

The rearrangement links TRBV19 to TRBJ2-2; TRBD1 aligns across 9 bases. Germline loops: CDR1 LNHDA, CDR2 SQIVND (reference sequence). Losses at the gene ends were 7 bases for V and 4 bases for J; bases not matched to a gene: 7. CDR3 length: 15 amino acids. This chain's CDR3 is CASTTPGQGTGELFF. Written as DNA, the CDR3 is TGTGCCAGTACCACACCGGGACAGGGCACCGGGGAGCTGTTTTTT.

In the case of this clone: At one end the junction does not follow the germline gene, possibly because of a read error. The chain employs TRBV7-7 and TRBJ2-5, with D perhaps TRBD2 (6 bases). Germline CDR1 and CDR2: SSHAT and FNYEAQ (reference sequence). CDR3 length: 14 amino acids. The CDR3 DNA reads TGTGCTAGCAGCTTAGTCGGCGGGGTGGAGACCCAGTACTTC. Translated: CASSLVGGVETQYF.

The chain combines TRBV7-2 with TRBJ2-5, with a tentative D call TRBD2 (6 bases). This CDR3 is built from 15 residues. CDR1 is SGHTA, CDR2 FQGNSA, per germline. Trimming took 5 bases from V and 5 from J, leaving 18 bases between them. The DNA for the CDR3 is TGTGCCAGCAGCCCCGGTGCGGGGCGCTTCGAGACCCAGTACTTC. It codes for CASSPGAGRFETQYF. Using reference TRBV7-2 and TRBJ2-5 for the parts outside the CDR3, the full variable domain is GAGVSQSPSNKVTEKGKDVELRCDPISGHTALYWYRQSLGQGLEFLIYFQGNSAPDKSGLPSDRFSAERTGGSVSTLTIQRTQQEDSAVYLCASSPGAGRFETQYFGPGTRLLVL.

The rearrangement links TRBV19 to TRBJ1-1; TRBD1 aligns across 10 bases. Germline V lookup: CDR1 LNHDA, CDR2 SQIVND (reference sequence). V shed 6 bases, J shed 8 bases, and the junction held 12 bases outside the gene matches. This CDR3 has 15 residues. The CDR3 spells CASSRTGGGFYEAFF. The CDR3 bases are TGTGCCAGTAGCCGGACAGGGGGAGGGTTCTACGAAGCTTTCTTT.